These T cell receptor beta chains were read from a single sample in a study of cytomegalovirus exposure and HLA in healthy donors. This table comes from immunoSEQ multiplex PCR, and its TCRdb copy is limited to in-frame clones, with some not included. The sample lists some 150,000 clones; approximately 60% were seen once. The sample comprised PBMCs. Source of these receptors: a woman aged 40 to 50 in good health and CMV-seronegative. Each CDR3 is given with its conserved first and last residue. The D gene is left open where the match is weak. Clone sizes are given selectively: once, few, many, or a class where the clone is expanded.

TRBJ2-2	NA	NA	TRBV5-1	CASSLGNPQAGELFF	TGCGCCAGCAGCTTGGGGAACCCCCAGGCCGGGGAGCTGTTTTTT
TRBJ1-1	NA	TRBD1	TRBV6-5	CASRTSDRANTEAFF	TGTGCCAGCAGGACCTCGGACAGGGCGAACACTGAAGCTTTCTTT
TRBJ2-1	NA	NA	TRBV12-1	CASSFPPAGGPSGQFF	TGTGCCAGCAGCTTTCCCCCGGCGGGGGGGCCGTCCGGACAGTTCTTC
TRBJ1-3	few	NA	TRBV4-2	CASSQDRGSSGNTIYF	TGTGCCAGCAGCCAAGACAGGGGTAGCTCTGGAAACACCATATATTTT
TRBJ1-3	NA	NA	TRBV5-1	CASSLGGPSSGNTIYF	TGCGCCAGCAGCTTGGGAGGGCCCTCCTCTGGAAACACCATATATTTT
TRBJ2-7	NA	NA	TRBV2	CASSGTGASSYEQYF	TGTGCCAGCAGTGGTACAGGAGCGAGCTCCTACGAGCAGTACTTC
TRBJ1-2	NA	NA	TRBV9	CASSSGGAPMGYGYTF	TGTGCCAGCAGCTCGGGAGGGGCTCCCATGGGCTATGGCTACACCTTC
TRBJ2-3	NA	TRBD2	TRBV27	CASSLGGGPTDTQYF	TGTGCCAGCAGTTTAGGGGGGGGACCCACAGATACGCAGTATTTT
TRBJ2-7	few	TRBD2	TRBV4-2	CASSQDVERGVYEQYF	TGTGCCAGCAGCCAAGACGTGGAGCGGGGGGTCTACGAGCAGTACTTC
TRBJ1-6	once	TRBD1	TRBV19	CASSAGTGNGPLHF	TGTGCCAGTAGTGCCGGGACAGGGAATGGTCCCCTCCACTTT
TRBJ1-1	few	NA	TRBV7-8	CASSLGGDGPRRFEAFF	TGTGCCAGCAGCTTAGGGGGGGATGGGCCTCGAAGGTTTGAAGCTTTCTTT
TRBJ1-1	NA	NA	TRBV5-1	CASRASGHDAEAFF	TGCGCCAGCAGAGCGTCAGGGCATGATGCTGAAGCTTTCTTT
TRBJ1-5	few	NA	TRBV28	CASSFQGHFSNQPQHF	TGTGCCAGCAGTTTCCAGGGACATTTTAGCAATCAGCCCCAGCATTTT
TRBJ1-2	NA	NA	TRBV28	CASNLQGPVGGYTF	TGTGCCAGCAACTTACAGGGTCCGGTAGGTGGCTACACCTTC
TRBJ1-1	NA	NA	TRBV30	CAWSAGVGLNTEAFF	TGTGCCTGGAGTGCGGGGGTGGGGTTGAACACTGAAGCTTTCTTT
TRBJ1-2	few	NA	TRBV2	CASSEAPANYGYTF	TGTGCCAGCAGTGAAGCCCCCGCTAACTATGGCTACACCTTC
TRBJ2-1	few	TRBD2	TRBV9	CASSLGLGYNEQFF	TGTGCCAGCAGCCTAGGACTAGGCTACAATGAGCAGTTCTTC
TRBJ1-5	NA	NA	TRBV6-5	CASKVSPKQSQHF	TGTGCCAGCAAGGTATCCCCTAAACAGTCCCAGCATTTT
TRBJ2-3	NA	NA	TRBV7-9	CASSLGSMADTQYF	TGTGCCAGCAGCTTGGGCTCAATGGCAGATACGCAGTATTTT
TRBJ2-5	NA	TRBD2	TRBV7-2	CASSPIELRASGLTQYF	TGTGCCAGCAGCCCCATCGAACTACGGGCTAGCGGGTTGACCCAGTACTTC
TRBJ2-2	NA	TRBD1	TRBV15	CATSKGNRGNTGELFF	TGTGCCACCAGCAAGGGAAACAGGGGGAACACCGGGGAGCTGTTTTTT
TRBJ2-1	NA	NA	TRBV19	CASSRGQAYNEQFF	TGTGCCAGTAGTAGGGGGCAGGCCTACAATGAGCAGTTCTTC
TRBJ1-2	once	TRBD1	TRBV5-5	CASRMTGNYGYTF	TGTGCCAGCAGGATGACAGGGAACTATGGCTACACCTTC
TRBJ2-2	NA	NA	TRBV6-1	CASRFPGSTGELFF	TGTGCCAGCAGGTTTCCAGGTTCAACCGGGGAGCTGTTTTTT
TRBJ1-1	NA	NA	TRBV18	CASSPLSTEAFF	TGTGCCAGCTCACCCCTATCCACTGAAGCTTTCTTT
TRBJ1-1	NA	NA	TRBV6-6	CASSYGGNTEAFF	TGTGCCAGCAGTTACGGAGGGAACACTGAAGCTTTCTTT
TRBJ1-5	few	TRBD1	TRBV28	CASSFIGLLPGGFQPQHF	TGTGCCAGCAGTTTCATCGGATTACTCCCAGGGGGCTTTCAGCCCCAGCATTTT
TRBJ1-1	NA	TRBD1	TRBV25-1	CASSTTGAAFF	TGTGCCAGCAGTACCACAGGGGCAGCTTTCTTT
TRBJ1-1	NA	TRBD1	TRBV14	CASSRVDRLEAFF	TGTGCCAGCAGCCGGGTGGACAGGCTTGAAGCTTTCTTT
TRBJ1-1	NA	TRBD1	TRBV9	CASSVGQENTEAFF	TGTGCCAGCAGCGTGGGACAGGAGAACACTGAAGCTTTCTTT
TRBJ1-1	NA	TRBD1	TRBV4-3	CASSQDRGTGSNTEAFF	TGCGCCAGCAGCCAAGATCGGGGGACAGGCTCGAACACTGAAGCTTTCTTT